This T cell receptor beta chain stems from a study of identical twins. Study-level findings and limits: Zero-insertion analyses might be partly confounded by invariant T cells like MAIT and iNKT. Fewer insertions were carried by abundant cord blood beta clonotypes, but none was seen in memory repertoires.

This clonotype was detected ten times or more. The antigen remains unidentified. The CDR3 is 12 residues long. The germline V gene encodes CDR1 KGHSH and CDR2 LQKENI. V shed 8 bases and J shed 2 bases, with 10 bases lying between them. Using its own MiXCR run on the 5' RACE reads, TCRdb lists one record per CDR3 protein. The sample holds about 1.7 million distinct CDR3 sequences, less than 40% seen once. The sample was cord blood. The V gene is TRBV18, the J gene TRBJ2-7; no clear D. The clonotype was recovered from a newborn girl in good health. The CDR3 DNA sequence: TGTGCCAGCAGTCCTGGTACCTACGAGCAGTACTTC. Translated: CASSPGTYEQYF.